The 29 T cell receptor beta chains given below trace back to one sample, sequenced in a study of blood T cells in healthy people across ages. Next came a second PCR, run for about 7 to 12 cycles, which used a sample-barcoded 5' primer along with a J-beta primer mix. TCRdb re-called the 5' RACE reads with MiXCR, one entry per CDR3 protein. The sample has fewer than 950,000 distinct CDR3 sequences; roughly 50% are singletons. The sequenced sample consisted of blood. The receptors come from a man of 80 years or more in good health.

This clonotype occurred a few times. V and J are TRBV20-1 and TRBJ2-1, with 8 bases identical to TRBD2. With V trimmed by 4 bases and J by 5 bases, 7 bases remained unmatched. This CDR3 is built from 14 residues. Per germline, CDR1 DFQATT and CDR2 SNEGSKA (reference sequence). In DNA, the CDR3 is TGCAGTGCTAAGAAGCGGGAGCCTGACAATGAGCAGTTCTTC. Its translation: CSAKKREPDNEQFF.

This clonotype was seen only a few times. This rearrangement joins TRBV7-2 to TRBJ2-1; the match to TRBD2 covers 9 bases. After removal of 6 bases from V and 2 bases from J, the junction contained 2 bases not matched to a gene. Germline CDR1 and CDR2: SGHTA and FQGNSA. The CDR3 runs 14 residues. This CDR3 is CASSGTSTYNEQFF. The CDR3 region has the DNA TGTGCCAGCAGTGGGACTAGCACCTACAATGAGCAGTTCTTC.

V is TRBV3-1 and J is TRBJ2-3, with D perhaps assigned TRBD1 or TRBD2 (5 bases each). Per the germline V gene, CDR1 is LGHDT and CDR2 is YNNKEL (reference sequence). There are 13 residues in the CDR3. The V end lost 6 bases, the J end lost 2 bases, and 9 bases lay between the germline ends. The CDR3 protein is CASSRDDTDTQYF. CDR3 DNA sequence: TGTGCCAGCAGTCGGGACGACACAGATACGCAGTATTTT.

The chain uses TRBV20-1 and TRBJ2-3; 10 bases match TRBD2. Germline V gives CDR1 DFQATT, CDR2 SNEGSKA (reference sequence). The CDR3 spans 15 residues. Trimming removed 4 bases from V and 5 bases from J; junction bases left unmatched: 9. The DNA of the CDR3 is TGCAGTGCTATCCTAGCGGGAGTCGGGAGAGATACGCAGTATTTT. Residues: CSAILAGVGRDTQYF.

This clonotype was observed a few times. The V and J genes are TRBV6-2 or TRBV6-3 and TRBJ2-1, with 9 bases fitting TRBD2. Germline loops: CDR1 MNHEY, CDR2 SVGEGT. The CDR3 runs 14 residues. J lost 5 bases, V lost 5 bases, and 4 bases had no gene match. CDR3 coding DNA: TGTGCCAGCAGTAATGGACTAGCGAACAATGAGCAGTTCTTC. The encoded protein is CASSNGLANNEQFF.

This clonotype was observed a handful of times. The V and J genes are TRBV3-1 and TRBJ1-2; D gene uncertain. The V end lost 5 bases, the J end lost 0 bases, and 4 bases lay between the germline ends. The CDR3 contains 12 residues. Germline V gives CDR1 LGHDT, CDR2 YNNKEL (reference sequence). CDR3 sequence reads: CASSITNYGYTF. CDR3 in DNA: TGTGCCAGCAGCATCACTAACTATGGCTACACCTTC.

The V gene is TRBV3-1, the J gene TRBJ1-2; a weak D match, TRBD1 (6 bases). This CDR3 region has 14 residues. V lost 3 bases and J lost 7, with 15 bases in between. Germline V gene sequence: CDR1 LGHDT, CDR2 YNNKEL (reference sequence). CDR3 sequence reads: CASSHRGGQGGYTF. The CDR3 DNA follows: TGTGCCAGCAGCCACCGCGGGGGCCAGGGTGGCTACACCTTC.

CDR3 bases: TGCAGTGCTAGTGCAACAGGGATTAGCAATCAGCCCCAGCATTTT. The encoded protein is CSASATGISNQPQHF. The chain has TRBV20-1 and TRBJ1-5, with a weak D call TRBD1 (6 bases). This CDR3 is built from 15 residues. Trimming removed 3 bases from V and 0 bases from J, with 12 bases in between. Germline CDR1 and CDR2: DFQATT and SNEGSKA (reference sequence).

The chain has TRBV10-3 and TRBJ2-5, with 8 bases lining up with TRBD2. The germline gives CDR1 ENHRY, CDR2 SYGVKD. With 9 bases clipped from V and 5 bases from J, the junction kept 8 bases outside the gene matches. There are 13 residues in the CDR3. CDR3: CAIASGGRETQYF. The CDR3 coding sequence is TGTGCCATAGCGAGCGGGGGACGGGAGACCCAGTACTTC.

This chain connects TRBV7-2 to TRBJ2-3, with unresolved D. CDR1 is SGHTA, CDR2 FQGNSA, per germline. The length of the CDR3 is 11 residues. The germline V and J ends were trimmed by 6 bases and 6 bases, with 7 bases remaining between them. CDR3 nucleotide sequence: TGTGCCAGCAGGCTGGGGGATACGCAGTATTTT. Its protein is CASRLGDTQYF.

The sample holds a few counts of this clonotype. The chain couples TRBV29-1 to TRBJ1-5, with 7 bases fitting TRBD1. There are 15 residues in the CDR3. The germline V gene encodes CDR1 SQVTM and CDR2 ANQGSEA. V gave up 7 bases and J gave up 4 bases; unmatched junction bases: 13. The CDR3 DNA is TGCAGCGGCAAATTCGGGACAGCTGGGAATCAGCCCCAGCATTTT. It is translated as CSGKFGTAGNQPQHF. The whole variable domain, remainder taken from reference TRBV29-1 and TRBJ1-5, is SAVISQKPSRDICQRGTSLTIQCQVDSQVTMMFWYRQQPGQSLTLIATANQGSEATYESGFVIDKFPISRPNLTFSTLTVSNMSPEDSSIYLCSGKFGTAGNQPQHFGDGTRLSIL.

The rearrangement links TRBV2 to TRBJ2-1; 8 positions agree with TRBD2. V lost 7 bases to trimming and J lost 5 bases; unmatched junction nucleotides: 7. CDR3 size: 14 residues. Germline CDR1 reads SNHLY; CDR2 reads FYNNEI. CDR3 sequence (DNA): TGTGCCAGCAACGGGGGGGGGGCTGACAATGAGCAGTTCTTC. Protein: CASNGGGADNEQFF.

This chain joins TRBV20-1 and TRBJ1-6, with D perhaps matching TRBD1 (5 bases). The CDR3 has 15 amino acids. In germline, CDR1 is DFQATT, CDR2 SNEGSKA (reference sequence). Trimming cost V 0 bases and J 6 bases, with 12 bases left between them. The CDR3 DNA is TGCAGTGCTAGAGATTCGGGGCAGGGTAATTCACCCCTCCACTTT. Translated, it gives CSARDSGQGNSPLHF.

The chain combines TRBV12-3 or TRBV12-4 with TRBJ1-1, with no clear D. This CDR3 is 12 amino acids long. Trimming removed 6 bases from V and 6 bases from J, with 11 bases in between. CDR3 nucleotides: TGTGCCAGCAGCTACCCACCGGCTGAAGCTTTCTTT. Translation: CASSYPPAEAFF.

This clonotype came up a few times. J is TRBJ2-1 and V is TRBV20-1; D perhaps matches TRBD2 (7 bases). This CDR3 region has 16 residues. V was pared by 0 bases and J by 12 bases, with 24 bases between. In germline, CDR1 is DFQATT, CDR2 SNEGSKA (reference sequence). The CDR3 is CSARDNGFGGGSRQFF. CDR3 sequence (DNA): TGCAGTGCTAGAGATAATGGCTTCGGGGGCGGGAGTAGGCAGTTCTTC.

This clonotype was detected only a few times. The chain employs TRBV4-2 and TRBJ2-1, with 8 bases lining up with TRBD2. The CDR3 has 17 residues. Losses at the gene ends were 0 bases for V and 4 bases for J; bases not matched to a gene: 8. The germline CDR1 and CDR2 sequences are LGHNA and YNFKEQ. CDR3 nucleotide sequence: TGTGCCAGCAGCCAAGATTGGCCTAGCGGGCTTTACAATGAGCAGTTCTTC. Translated, it gives CASSQDWPSGLYNEQFF.

This clonotype was counted a few times. CDR3: CASRFRAGDYNEQFF. For the CDR3, the DNA is TGTGCCAGCCGCTTCCGGGCGGGGGATTACAATGAGCAGTTCTTC. J is TRBJ2-1 and V is TRBV12-3 or TRBV12-4; the match to TRBD2 covers 7 bases. V shed 8 bases, J shed 4 bases, and the junction held 11 bases outside the gene matches. The CDR3 is made up of 15 amino acids.

This sequence joins TRBV29-1 and TRBJ1-4; D remains unclear. CDR1 SQVTM and CDR2 ANQGSEA come from the germline V gene. There are 12 residues in the CDR3. V was cut by 0 bases and J by 4 bases, with 3 bases left in between. In nucleotides, the CDR3 is TGCAGCGTTGAAGAAAGTAATGAAAAACTGTTTTTT. Protein product: CSVEESNEKLFF.

This clonotype has a count of ten or more. The chain links TRBV2 to TRBJ1-1; D not resolved. Germline loops: CDR1 SNHLY, CDR2 FYNNEI. CDR3 length: 11 amino acids. Trimming pared 3 bases from V and 7 bases from J, leaving 6 bases between. The CDR3 DNA reads as TGTGCCAGCAGTGATGGGAGTGAAGCTTTCTTT. Translated: CASSDGSEAFF.

The gene calls are TRBV7-9 and TRBJ2-7, with D possibly TRBD2 on 5 matching bases. The length of the CDR3 is 12 residues. Trimming took 5 bases from V and 5 from J, leaving 10 bases between them. Germline CDR1 reads SEHNR; CDR2 reads FQNEAQ (reference sequence). The CDR3 is CASSPLGNEQYF. CDR3 nucleotide sequence: TGTGCCAGCAGCCCCCTCGGGAACGAGCAGTACTTC.

V and J are TRBV7-9 and TRBJ2-6, with D perhaps given as TRBD1 or TRBD2 (5 bases each). With 1 base removed from V and 4 bases from J, the gap between germline ends came to 14 bases. The germline V gene has CDR1 SEHNR and CDR2 FQNEAQ (reference sequence). The CDR3 covers 17 residues. The CDR3 loop reads CASSLGPGTRGANVLTF. The CDR3 DNA reads as TGTGCCAGCAGCTTAGGTCCGGGGACGAGGGGGGCCAACGTCCTGACTTTC.

This sequence joins TRBV20-1 and TRBJ2-7; D not resolved. V lost 6 bases and J lost 0, with 9 bases in between. This CDR3 is built from 12 residues. Germline CDR1 DFQATT, CDR2 SNEGSKA (reference sequence). CDR3 sequence: CSAGERSYEQYF. Written as DNA, the CDR3 is TGCAGTGCCGGAGAGCGCTCCTACGAGCAGTACTTC.

In its sample, this clonotype was seen many times. The chain has TRBV4-1 and TRBJ1-2, with D unclear. The V and J ends lost 2 bases and 5 bases respectively, with 9 bases between them. The CDR3 contains 13 residues. CDR1 is MGHRA, CDR2 YSYEKL, per germline. CDR3 nucleotides: TGCGCCAGCAGCCAACGGCCTCCGTATGGCTACACCTTC. Protein sequence: CASSQRPPYGYTF.

This chain uses TRBV20-1 with TRBJ2-3; 8 nucleotides align to TRBD2. The germline V gene encodes CDR1 DFQATT and CDR2 SNEGSKA (reference sequence). After removal of 6 bases from V and 1 base from J, the junction contained 9 bases not matched to a gene. This CDR3 has 15 residues. Here the CDR3 DNA reads TGCAGTGCCCCCCGGGGGGGGCAACGCACAGATACGCAGTATTTT. This encodes CSAPRGGQRTDTQYF.

The genes are TRBV18 and TRBJ2-1; 8 bases fit TRBD1. The CDR3 runs to 16 residues. V dropped 3 bases and J dropped 3; count of bases not matched to a gene: 7. Germline CDR1 is KGHSH and CDR2 is LQKENI. The DNA of the CDR3 is TGTGCCAGCTCACCCGGGACAGGCTTCATCTACAATGAGCAGTTCTTC. It encodes CASSPGTGFIYNEQFF.

V is TRBV11-3 and J is TRBJ2-7; no definite D call. Germline loops: CDR1 SGHNT, CDR2 YENEEA. The CDR3 has 13 residues. Deletions cut 5 bases from V and 4 bases from J, with 12 bases between. CDR3 amino acids: CASSPEDGYEQYF. The CDR3 coding sequence is TGTGCCAGCAGCCCCGAGGACGGGTACGAGCAGTACTTC. Supplemented by reference TRBV11-3 and TRBJ2-7, the full variable domain reads EAGVVQSPRYKIIEKKQPVAFWCNPISGHNTLYWYLQNLGQGPELLIRYENEEAVDDSQLPKDRFSAERLKGVDSTLKIQPAELGDSAVYLCASSPEDGYEQYFGPGTRLTVT.

The CDR3 DNA reads TGCGCCAGCAGCTTAGTGCAGGGAGAGGCTACTACGGGGTTCTACAATGAGCAGTTCTTC. Its protein product is CASSLVQGEATTGFYNEQFF. The chain carries TRBV5-1 and TRBJ2-1, with D tentatively TRBD1 or TRBD2 (5 bases each). This CDR3 contains 20 residues. From germline, CDR1 is SGHRS and CDR2 YFSETQ. The V gene lost 2 bases and the J gene lost 3 bases, with 27 bases spanning the gap.

The chain combines TRBV27 with TRBJ2-3, with 7 bases aligning to TRBD1. V trimming: 3 bases; J trimming: 1 base; junction bases outside the gene matches: 4. This CDR3 spans 15 amino acids. Germline values: CDR1 MNHEY, CDR2 SMNVEV (reference sequence). CDR3 region: CASSFTGAGTDTQYF. In DNA form, the CDR3 reads TGTGCCAGCAGTTTCACAGGGGCCGGCACAGATACGCAGTATTTT.

The table lists this clonotype with a count of one. The V call is TRBV6-2 or TRBV6-3, the J call TRBJ2-7; D might be TRBD1 (6 bases). Trimming removed 6 bases at V and 2 bases at J, with 14 bases between. The CDR3 has 14 amino acids. CDR1 MNHEY and CDR2 SVGEGT come from the germline V gene. The CDR3 here is CASSQLGTTYEQYF. The CDR3 DNA sequence: TGTGCCAGCAGCCAACTCGGGACAACCTACGAGCAGTACTTC.